The sample holds one count of the clone carrying this TCR beta chain. In the original processing: It was from reference gene primer amplification that nucleated cell counts were estimated. Generated by immunoSEQ multiplex PCR, the TCRdb table keeps only in-frame clones and is missing some. V, J and clone size are taken as reported in that table, and D and trimming were inferred from the DNA itself. The sample has 250,000 to 300,000 clones, approximately 85% seen once; the top ten hold 5% to 7.5%. The V gene lost 5 bases and the J gene lost 7 bases, with 15 bases spanning the gap. CDR3 length: 13 amino acids. CDR1 and CDR2 (germline): SGHNT, YYREEE (reference sequence). These data originate in a study of blood T cell repertoires in COVID-19.

The sequenced sample was PBMCs or T cells enriched from blood (not recorded which). This TCR derives from a woman in her forties or fifties who had been exposed to COVID-19. The chain employs TRBV5-4 and TRBJ1-2; D gene unclear. CDR3 bases: TGTGCCAGCAGACCAAGCGGCTCGAGTGGCTACACCTTC. It specifies CASRPSGSSGYTF.